These 7 T cell receptor beta chains were all obtained from the same sample, sequenced in a study of blood T cell repertoires in COVID-19 (dated by TCRdb to about 2020). Library preparation used the immunoSEQ multiplex PCR assay. TCRdb took over this immuneACCESS table, retaining in-frame rearrangements with V and J assigned. Such tables are incomplete; in checked studies, under half of the missing clones stem from an unresolved V gene, and the remainder is unexplained. The sample table lists about 43,000 clones, 88% of them with a count of one. 4.8% of the sample comes from the top ten. The source material was peripheral blood. These receptors were taken from a human donor in a cohort sampled during active COVID-19.

The rearrangement uses TRBV2 and TRBJ2-5; 11 nucleotides line up with TRBD2. The V gene end was trimmed by 5 bases and the J gene end by 4 bases; junction bases not matched to a gene: 6. The CDR3 is made up of 15 amino acids. The V gene's germline CDR1 is SNHLY and CDR2 FYNNEI. CDR3 sequence (DNA): TGTGCCAGCAGTCCGTCCGGGACTAGCGGAGAGACCCAGTACTTC. This gives the protein CASSPSGTSGETQYF.

A remark on this clone: The junction departs from the called germline gene at one end, perhaps through a read error. CDR3 loop: CASSQEFQREKLFF. The CDR3 DNA reads as TGTGCCAGCAGTCAAGAGTTCCAGAGGGAAAAACTGTTTTTT. The V and J genes are TRBV4-2 and TRBJ1-4, with D unclear. CDR1 and CDR2 from the germline V gene are LGHNA and YNFKEQ. The CDR3 spans 14 residues.

The chain uses TRBV9 and TRBJ1-4, with D maybe TRBD1 (6 bases). This CDR3 comprises 14 residues. V was clipped by 3 bases and J by 8 bases, with 14 bases between them. Germline loops: CDR1 SGDLS, CDR2 YYNGEE. This chain's CDR3 is CASSADGRGEKLFF. The CDR3 coding sequence is TGTGCCAGCAGCGCCGACGGAAGGGGGGAAAAACTGTTTTTT. Combining the CDR3 with reference TRBV9 and TRBJ1-4 gives the whole variable domain DSGVTQTPKHLITATGQRVTLRCSPRSGDLSVYWYQQSLDQGLQFLIQYYNGEERAKGNILERFSAQQFPDLHSELNLSSLELGDSALYFCASSADGRGEKLFFGSGTQLSVL.

This rearrangement joins TRBV28 to TRBJ2-5; a possible D gene is TRBD2 (7 bases). The CDR3 extends over 16 amino acids. V gave up 6 bases and J gave up 5 bases, with 22 bases separating them. The V gene's germline CDR1 is MDHEN and CDR2 SYDVKM. This CDR3 is CASRPAGEGMGETQYF. The CDR3 DNA reads as TGTGCCAGCAGACCCGCAGGGGAGGGGATGGGGGAGACCCAGTACTTC.

This clone turned up a few times. This rearrangement joins TRBV18 to TRBJ2-2, with 7 bases matching TRBD1. The germline CDR1 and CDR2 sequences are KGHSH and LQKENI. CDR3 length: 15 amino acids. The trim removed 3 bases at V and 10 bases at J, leaving 11 bases unmatched. CDR3 in amino acids: CASSPGQQGSAELFF. CDR3 bases: TGTGCCAGCTCACCGGGACAACAGGGGTCCGCGGAGCTGTTTTTT.

The chain recombines TRBV18 with TRBJ1-1, with 8 bases identical to TRBD1. There are 17 residues in the CDR3. V was pared by 3 bases and J by 1 base, with 10 bases of the junction left unmatched. Germline V gene lookup returns CDR1 KGHSH and CDR2 LQKENI. The CDR3 coding sequence is TGTGCCAGCTCACCCCCCTCGGGCAGGGGGCCGAACACTGAAGCTTTCTTT. Translated: CASSPPSGRGPNTEAFF.

CDR3 sequence: CASTRTGVYTEAFF. The CDR3 coding sequence is TGTGCCAGCACACGGACAGGGGTTTACACTGAAGCTTTCTTT. The rearrangement joins TRBV6-5 to TRBJ1-1, with TRBD1 matching over 9 bases. The V and J ends lost 7 bases and 3 bases, in that order; junction bases with no gene match: 6. Germline V lookup: CDR1 MNHEY, CDR2 SVGAGI. The CDR3 extends over 14 amino acids.